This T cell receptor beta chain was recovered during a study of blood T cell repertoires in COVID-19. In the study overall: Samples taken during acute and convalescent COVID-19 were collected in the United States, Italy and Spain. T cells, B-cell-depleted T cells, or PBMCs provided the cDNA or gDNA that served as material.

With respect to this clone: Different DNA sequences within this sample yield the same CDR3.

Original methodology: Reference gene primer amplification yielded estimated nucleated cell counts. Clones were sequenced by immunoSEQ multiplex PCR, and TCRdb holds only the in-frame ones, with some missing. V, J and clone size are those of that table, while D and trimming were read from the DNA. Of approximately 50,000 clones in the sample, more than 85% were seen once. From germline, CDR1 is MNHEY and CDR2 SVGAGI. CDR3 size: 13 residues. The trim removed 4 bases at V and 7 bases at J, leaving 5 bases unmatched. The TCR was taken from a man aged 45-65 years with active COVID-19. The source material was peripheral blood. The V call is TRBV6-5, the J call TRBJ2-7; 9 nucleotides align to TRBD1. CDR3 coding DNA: TGTGCCAGCAGTTCCGGGACAGGGTGGGAGCAGTACTTC. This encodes CASSSGTGWEQYF.